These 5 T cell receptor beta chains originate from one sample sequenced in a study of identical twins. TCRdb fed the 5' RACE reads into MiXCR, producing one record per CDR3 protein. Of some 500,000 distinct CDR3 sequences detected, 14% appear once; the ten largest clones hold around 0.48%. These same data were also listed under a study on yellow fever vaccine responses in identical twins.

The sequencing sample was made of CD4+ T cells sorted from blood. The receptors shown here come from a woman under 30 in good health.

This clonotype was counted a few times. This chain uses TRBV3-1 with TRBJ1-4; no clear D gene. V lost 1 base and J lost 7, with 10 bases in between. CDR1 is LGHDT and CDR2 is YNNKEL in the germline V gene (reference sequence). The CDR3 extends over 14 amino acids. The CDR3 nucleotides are TGTGCCAGCAGCCAAGCCGGGTTTCGTGAAAAACTGTTTTTT. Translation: CASSQAGFREKLFF. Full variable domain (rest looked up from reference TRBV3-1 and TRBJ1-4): DTAVSQTPKYLVTQMGNDKSIKCEQNLGHDTMYWYKQDSKKFLKIMFSYNNKELIINETVPNRFSPKSPDKAHLNLHINSLELGDSAVYFCASSQAGFREKLFFGSGTQLSVL.

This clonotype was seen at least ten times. The CDR3 region is CSASSGGMYTEAFF. DNA for the CDR3: TGCAGTGCTAGTTCAGGGGGCATGTACACTGAAGCTTTCTTT. The genes are TRBV20-1 and TRBJ1-1, with TRBD1 matching over 8 bases. J gave up 3 bases and V 3 bases, and 6 bases lay outside the gene matches. The CDR3 covers 14 residues. Germline V gives CDR1 DFQATT, CDR2 SNEGSKA (reference sequence).

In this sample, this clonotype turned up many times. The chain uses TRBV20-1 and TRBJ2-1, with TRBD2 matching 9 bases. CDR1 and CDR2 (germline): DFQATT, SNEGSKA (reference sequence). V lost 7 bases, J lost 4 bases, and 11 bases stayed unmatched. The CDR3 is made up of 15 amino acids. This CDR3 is CSVPLAGLRYNEQFF. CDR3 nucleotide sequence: TGCAGTGTCCCCCTAGCGGGACTAAGATACAATGAGCAGTTCTTC.

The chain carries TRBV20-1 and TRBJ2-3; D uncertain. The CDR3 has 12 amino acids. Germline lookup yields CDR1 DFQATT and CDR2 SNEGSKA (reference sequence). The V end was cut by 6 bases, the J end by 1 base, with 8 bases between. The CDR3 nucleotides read TGCAGTGCCAAGGGCCGCACAGATACGCAGTATTTT. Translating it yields CSAKGRTDTQYF.

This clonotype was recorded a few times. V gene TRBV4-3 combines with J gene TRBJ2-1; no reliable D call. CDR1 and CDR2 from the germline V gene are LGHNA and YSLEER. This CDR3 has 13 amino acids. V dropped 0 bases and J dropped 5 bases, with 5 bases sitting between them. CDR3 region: CASSQERDNEQFF. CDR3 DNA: TGCGCCAGCAGCCAAGAACGGGACAATGAGCAGTTCTTC.